This T cell receptor (beta chain) stems from a study of T cells in Graves' hyperthyroidism and ophthalmopathy. CDR1 SGHDN and CDR2 FVKESK come from the germline V gene. V dropped 7 bases and J dropped 6 bases, with 18 bases sitting between them. CDR3 length equals 15 residues. There were TCR beta CDR3 regions amplified from RNA transcripts. HTBI primers were the set used in a first-round RT-PCR of the TCR CDR3. TCRdb redid the calling of the multiplex PCR reads with MiXCR, one entry per CDR3 protein. There are 550,000 to 700,000 distinct CDR3 sequences in the sample; 46% occur only once, and about 20% lies in the top ten.

Sequenced input: peripheral blood or thyroid tissue (not recorded which). This sequence originates from an adult woman with Graves' disease, either hyperthyroidism or ophthalmopathy (not recorded which). The V call is TRBV14, the J call TRBJ1-4, with a weak D call TRBD1 (5 bases). The CDR3 reads CASIRGGGGDEKLFF. The CDR3 bases are TGTGCCAGCATCCGGGGGGGGGGAGGTGATGAAAAACTGTTTTTT.